This T cell receptor (beta chain) emerged from a study of T cell responses to AZD1222 COVID-19 vaccine. Study conclusions and caveats: Two AZD1222 doses significantly raised spike-specific TCR breadth and depth over controls. The reported proportion of spike-specific TCRs targeting unmutated variant regions was nearly half. Clonal diversity may have been underestimated in mostly white British donors.

To note about this clone: Its matching antigen is unknown.

Deletions cut 0 bases from V and 8 bases from J, with 13 bases between. In germline, CDR1 is LGHNA, CDR2 YSLEER. The CDR3 is 14 amino acids. Clones were sequenced by immunoSEQ multiplex PCR, and TCRdb holds only the in-frame ones, with some missing. The table has 95,000 to 150,000 clones, approximately 92% seen once. The sequenced sample was peripheral blood, obtained on day 0 of AZD1222 vaccination. This clonotype originated in an adult in good health. V is TRBV4-3 and J is TRBJ1-1; D is ambiguous. CDR3 sequence (DNA): TGCGCCAGCAGCCAAGAAATCCACAAAGTGGAAGCTTTCTTT. Amino acids: CASSQEIHKVEAFF.